The present T cell receptor beta chain was sequenced within a study of lung T cells in sarcoidosis with Löfgren's syndrome. This CDR3 spans 14 amino acids. CDR1 is KGHDR and CDR2 is SFDVKD in the germline V gene. Each CDR3 protein gets one entry after TCRdb re-called the reads with MiXCR. The data contain more than 2,000 distinct CDR3 sequences, more than 15% of them singletons. This clonotype is medium-sized in the sample. Antigen specificity is unknown. The junction shows a germline mismatch at one end, possibly a read error. Study-level results: Löfgren's syndrome patients reportedly showed greatest TRAV12-1 and TRBV2 expansion versus controls. Multiple Löfgren's syndrome patients reportedly shared TRAV12-1 and TRBV2 CDR3 motifs.

The chain recombines TRBV24-1 with TRBJ2-1; possibly TRBD2 for D (8 bases). This sequence originates from a human donor with sarcoidosis (Löfgren's syndrome or another form), or a control subject (not recorded which). Sequencing was done on a sample of CD4+ T cells from bronchoalveolar lavage. In DNA form, the CDR3 reads TGTGCCACCAGTGATGCACAGGGGACTAGGAGTCCTACCTTC. Translation: CATSDAQGTRSPTF.